The clone carrying this T cell receptor (beta chain) has only one observation. The data are from a study of Graves' ophthalmopathy and Graves' hyperthyroidism. The sequenced template was RNA, covering the TCR beta CDR3 region. An initial RT-PCR round employing HTBI primers preceded a second-round multiplex PCR. TCRdb redid the calling of the multiplex PCR reads with MiXCR, one entry per CDR3 protein. The repertoire includes around 1,000,000 distinct CDR3 sequences, roughly 35% of them detected once, and more than 9.5% sits in the top ten. CDR1 and CDR2 from the germline V gene are DFQATT and SNEGSKA (reference sequence). Trimming removed 4 bases at V and 5 bases at J, with 14 bases between. The CDR3 has 13 residues.

The TCR sequence derives from an adult man with Graves' hyperthyroidism. Sequenced material: peripheral blood or thyroid tissue (not recorded which). This chain uses TRBV20-1 with TRBJ2-5; the D call may be TRBD1 or TRBD2 (5 bases each). Written as DNA, the CDR3 is TGCAGTGCTAAGGCAGGGAGCTTGGAGACCCAGTACTTC. This sequence encodes CSAKAGSLETQYF.